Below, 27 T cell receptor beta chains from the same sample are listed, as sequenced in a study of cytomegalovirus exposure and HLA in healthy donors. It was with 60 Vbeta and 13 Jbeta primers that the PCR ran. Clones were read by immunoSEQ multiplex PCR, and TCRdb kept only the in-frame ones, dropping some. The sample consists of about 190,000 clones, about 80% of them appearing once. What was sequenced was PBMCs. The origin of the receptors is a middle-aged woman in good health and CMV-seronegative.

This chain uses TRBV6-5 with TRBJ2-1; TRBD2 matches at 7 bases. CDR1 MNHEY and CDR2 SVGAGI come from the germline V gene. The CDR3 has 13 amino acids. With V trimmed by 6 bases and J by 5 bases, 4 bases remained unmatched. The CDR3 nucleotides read TGTGCCAGCAGGCCTAGCGGCAACAATGAGCAGTTCTTC. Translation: CASRPSGNNEQFF.

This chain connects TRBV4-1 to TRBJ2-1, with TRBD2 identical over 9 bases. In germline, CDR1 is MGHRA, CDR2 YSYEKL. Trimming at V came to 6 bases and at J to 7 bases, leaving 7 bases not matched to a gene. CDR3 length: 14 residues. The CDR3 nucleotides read TGCGCCAGCAGTAGGGCGGGAGGGGGAAATGAGCAGTTCTTC. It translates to CASSRAGGGNEQFF.

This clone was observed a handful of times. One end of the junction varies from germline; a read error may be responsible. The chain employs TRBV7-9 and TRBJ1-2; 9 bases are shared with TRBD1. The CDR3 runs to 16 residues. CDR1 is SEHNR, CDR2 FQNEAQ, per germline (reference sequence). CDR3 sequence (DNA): TGTTCCAGCAGCCCGAGTTGGGACAGGGCTGACTATGGCTACACCTTC. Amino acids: CSSSPSWDRADYGYTF.

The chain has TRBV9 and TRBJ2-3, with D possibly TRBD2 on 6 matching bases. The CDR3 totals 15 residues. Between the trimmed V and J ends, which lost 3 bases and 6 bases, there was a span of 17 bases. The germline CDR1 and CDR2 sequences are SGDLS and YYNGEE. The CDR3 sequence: CASSAPGLWRDTQYF. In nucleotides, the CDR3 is TGTGCCAGCAGCGCTCCGGGACTTTGGCGGGATACGCAGTATTTT.

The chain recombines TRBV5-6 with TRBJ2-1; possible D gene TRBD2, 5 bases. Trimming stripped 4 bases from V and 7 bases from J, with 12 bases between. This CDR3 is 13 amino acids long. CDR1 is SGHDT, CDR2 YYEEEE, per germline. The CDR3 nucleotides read TGTGCCAGCAGCCCAGACTATCGGAATGAGCAGTTCTTC. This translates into CASSPDYRNEQFF.

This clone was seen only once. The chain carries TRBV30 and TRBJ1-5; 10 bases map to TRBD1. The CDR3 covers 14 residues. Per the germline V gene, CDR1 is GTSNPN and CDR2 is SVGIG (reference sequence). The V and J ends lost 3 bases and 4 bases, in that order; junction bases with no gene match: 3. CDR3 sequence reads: CAWSGQGGNQPQHF. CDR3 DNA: TGTGCCTGGAGCGGACAGGGGGGGAATCAGCCCCAGCATTTT.

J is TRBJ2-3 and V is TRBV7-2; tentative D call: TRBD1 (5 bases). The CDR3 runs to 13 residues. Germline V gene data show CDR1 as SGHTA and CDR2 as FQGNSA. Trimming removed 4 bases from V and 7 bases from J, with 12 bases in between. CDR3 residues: CASSSPDRNTQYF. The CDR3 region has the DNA TGTGCCAGCAGCTCCCCTGACAGAAATACGCAGTATTTT.

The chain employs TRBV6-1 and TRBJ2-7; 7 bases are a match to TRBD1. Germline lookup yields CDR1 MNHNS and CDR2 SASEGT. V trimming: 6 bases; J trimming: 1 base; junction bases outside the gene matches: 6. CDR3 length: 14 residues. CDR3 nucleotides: TGTGCCAGCAGGAGGGACAGTGCATCCTACGAGCAGTACTTC. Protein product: CASRRDSASYEQYF.

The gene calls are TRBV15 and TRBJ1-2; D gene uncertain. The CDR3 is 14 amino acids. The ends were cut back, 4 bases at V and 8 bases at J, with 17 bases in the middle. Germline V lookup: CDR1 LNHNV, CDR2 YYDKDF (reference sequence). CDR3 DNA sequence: TGTGCCACCAGCATCACCCGCCCCGGGGAGGGCTACACCTTC. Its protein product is CATSITRPGEGYTF.

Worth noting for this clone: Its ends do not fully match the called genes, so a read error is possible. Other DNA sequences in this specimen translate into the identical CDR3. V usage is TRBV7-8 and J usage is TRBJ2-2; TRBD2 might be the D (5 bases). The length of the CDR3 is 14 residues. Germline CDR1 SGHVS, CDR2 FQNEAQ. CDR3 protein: CASSATSPTGELFF. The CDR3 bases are TGCGCCAGCAGCGCAACTAGTCCCACCGGGGAGCTGTTTTTT.

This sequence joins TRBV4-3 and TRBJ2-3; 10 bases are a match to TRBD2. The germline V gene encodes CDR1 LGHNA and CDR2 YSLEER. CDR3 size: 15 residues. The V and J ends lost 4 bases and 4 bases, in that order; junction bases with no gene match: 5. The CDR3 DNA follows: TGCGCCAGCAGCCGAAGCGGGAGGGCACCAGATACGCAGTATTTT. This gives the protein CASSRSGRAPDTQYF.

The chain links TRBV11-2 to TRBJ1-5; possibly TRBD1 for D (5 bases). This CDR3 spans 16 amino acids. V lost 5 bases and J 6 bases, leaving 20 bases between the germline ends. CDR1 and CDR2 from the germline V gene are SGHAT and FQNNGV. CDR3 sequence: CASSPPGGEIGQPQHF. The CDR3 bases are TGTGCCAGCAGCCCTCCGGGGGGGGAGATTGGTCAGCCCCAGCATTTT.

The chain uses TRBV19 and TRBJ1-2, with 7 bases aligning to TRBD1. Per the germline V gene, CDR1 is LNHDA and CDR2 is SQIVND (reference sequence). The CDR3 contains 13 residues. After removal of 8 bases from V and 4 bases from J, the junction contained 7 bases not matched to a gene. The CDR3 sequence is CASQARGIYGYTF. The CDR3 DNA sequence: TGTGCCAGTCAGGCCAGGGGGATCTATGGCTACACCTTC. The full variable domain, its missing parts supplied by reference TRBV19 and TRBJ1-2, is DGGITQSPKYLFRKEGQNVTLSCEQNLNHDAMYWYRQDPGQGLRLIYYSQIVNDFQKGDIAEGYSVSREKKESFPLTVTSAQKNPTAFYLCASQARGIYGYTFGSGTRLTVV.

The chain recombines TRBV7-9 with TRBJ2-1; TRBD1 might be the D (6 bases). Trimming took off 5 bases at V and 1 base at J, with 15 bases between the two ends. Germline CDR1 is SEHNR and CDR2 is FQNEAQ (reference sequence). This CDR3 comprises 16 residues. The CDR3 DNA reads TGTGCCAGCAGCCCCAATGGCAGGGGTTCCTACAATGAGCAGTTCTTC. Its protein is CASSPNGRGSYNEQFF.

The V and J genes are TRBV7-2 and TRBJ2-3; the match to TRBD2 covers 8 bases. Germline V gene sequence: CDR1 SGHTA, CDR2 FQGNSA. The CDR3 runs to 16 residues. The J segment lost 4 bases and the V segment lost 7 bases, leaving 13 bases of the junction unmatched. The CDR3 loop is CASKLNSGRVADTQYF. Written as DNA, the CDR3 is TGTGCCAGCAAACTGAACAGCGGGAGAGTCGCAGATACGCAGTATTTT.

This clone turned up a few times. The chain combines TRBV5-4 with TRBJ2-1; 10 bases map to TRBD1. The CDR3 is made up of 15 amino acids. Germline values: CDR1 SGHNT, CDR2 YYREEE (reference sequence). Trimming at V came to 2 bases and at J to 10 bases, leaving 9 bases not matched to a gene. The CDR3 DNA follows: TGTGCCAGCAGCTTCCGGGACAGGGGACCGAGAGAGCAGTTCTTC. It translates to CASSFRDRGPREQFF.

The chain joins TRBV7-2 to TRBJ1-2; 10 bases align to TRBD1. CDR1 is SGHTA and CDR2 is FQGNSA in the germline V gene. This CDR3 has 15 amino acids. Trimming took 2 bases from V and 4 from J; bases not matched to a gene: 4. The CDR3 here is CASSLRDRGSYGYTF. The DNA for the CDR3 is TGTGCCAGCAGCTTAAGGGACAGGGGATCCTATGGCTACACCTTC.

The CDR3 spells CASSPSGYYEQYF. The CDR3 DNA is TGTGCCAGCAGCCCCAGCGGCTACTACGAGCAGTACTTC. The chain recombines TRBV21-1 with TRBJ2-5; the table calls TRBD2, which could not be checked here. The DNA end favors TRBJ2-7, so the J call may be wrong. TRBV21-1 is deemed a pseudogene. The CDR3 has 13 residues.

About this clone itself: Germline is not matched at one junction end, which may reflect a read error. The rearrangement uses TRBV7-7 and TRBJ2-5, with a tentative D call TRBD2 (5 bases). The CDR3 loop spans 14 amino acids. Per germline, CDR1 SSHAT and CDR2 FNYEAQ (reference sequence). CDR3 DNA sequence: TGTGCTAGCAGCCAAGGACTCACCCAAGAGACCCAGTACTTC. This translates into CASSQGLTQETQYF.

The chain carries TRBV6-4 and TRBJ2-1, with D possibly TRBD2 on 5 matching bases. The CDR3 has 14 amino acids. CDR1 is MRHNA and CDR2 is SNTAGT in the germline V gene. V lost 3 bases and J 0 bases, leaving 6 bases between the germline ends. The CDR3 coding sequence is TGTGCCAGCAGTGAAGCGGCCTCCTACAATGAGCAGTTCTTC. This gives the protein CASSEAASYNEQFF.

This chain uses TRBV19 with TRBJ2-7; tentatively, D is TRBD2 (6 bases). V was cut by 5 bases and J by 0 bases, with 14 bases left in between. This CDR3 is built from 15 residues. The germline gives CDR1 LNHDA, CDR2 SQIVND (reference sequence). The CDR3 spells CASSAGTGISYEQYF. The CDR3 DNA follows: TGTGCCAGTAGTGCGGGGACGGGGATCTCCTACGAGCAGTACTTC.

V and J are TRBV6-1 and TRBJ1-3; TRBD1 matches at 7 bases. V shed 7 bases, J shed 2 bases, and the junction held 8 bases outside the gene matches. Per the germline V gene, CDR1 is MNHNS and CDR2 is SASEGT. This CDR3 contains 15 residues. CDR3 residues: CASISRGNTGNTIYF. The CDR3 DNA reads TGTGCCAGCATTAGCAGGGGGAATACTGGAAACACCATATATTTT.

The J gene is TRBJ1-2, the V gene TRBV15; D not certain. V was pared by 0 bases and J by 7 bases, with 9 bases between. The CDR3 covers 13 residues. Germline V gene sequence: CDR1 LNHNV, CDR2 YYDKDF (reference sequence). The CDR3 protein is CATSRDIPGGYTF. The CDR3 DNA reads TGTGCCACCAGCAGAGACATCCCGGGTGGCTACACCTTC.

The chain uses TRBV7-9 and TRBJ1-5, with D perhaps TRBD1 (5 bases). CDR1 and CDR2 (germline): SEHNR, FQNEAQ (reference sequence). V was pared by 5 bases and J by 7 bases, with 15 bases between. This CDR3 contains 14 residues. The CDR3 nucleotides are TGTGCCAGCAGCGTGACAGACCCCGGACAGCCCCAGCATTTT. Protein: CASSVTDPGQPQHF.

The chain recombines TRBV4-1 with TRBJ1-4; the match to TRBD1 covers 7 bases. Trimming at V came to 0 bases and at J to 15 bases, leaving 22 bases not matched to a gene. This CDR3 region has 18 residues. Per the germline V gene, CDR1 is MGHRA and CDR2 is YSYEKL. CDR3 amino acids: CASSQDRRSGQDSAALFF. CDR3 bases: TGCGCCAGCAGCCAAGACCGCCGTAGCGGACAGGACTCTGCGGCATTGTTTTTT.

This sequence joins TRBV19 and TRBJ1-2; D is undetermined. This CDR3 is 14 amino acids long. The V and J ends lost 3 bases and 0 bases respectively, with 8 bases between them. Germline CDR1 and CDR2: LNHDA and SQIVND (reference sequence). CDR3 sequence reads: CASSMTNTNYGYTF. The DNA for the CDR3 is TGTGCCAGTAGTATGACAAACACTAACTATGGCTACACCTTC.

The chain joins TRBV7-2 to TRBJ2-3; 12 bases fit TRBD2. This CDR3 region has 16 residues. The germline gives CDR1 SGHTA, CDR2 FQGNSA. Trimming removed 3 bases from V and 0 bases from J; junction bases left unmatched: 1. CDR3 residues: CASSFGLAGSTDTQYF. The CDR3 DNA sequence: TGTGCCAGCAGCTTCGGACTAGCGGGGAGCACAGATACGCAGTATTTT.